This T cell receptor beta chain was profiled in a study of response to subunit inactivated influenza vaccine. Whole-study findings and limits: There was a suggestion from the authors that each seasonal influenza vaccination recruits few new T cells.

TCRdb passed the RT-PCR reads through MiXCR, listing each CDR3 protein once. The sample records roughly 570,000 distinct CDR3 sequences, approximately 15% being singletons. This clonotype has just a few counts. Antigen: not known. This TCR derives from a man in his fifties or sixties who received an inactivated influenza vaccine. The sample in question was PBMCs from blood, obtained approximately 12 days after vaccination.

The CDR3 protein is CSARSERGNTEAFF. For the CDR3, the DNA is TGCAGTGCTAGAAGCGAGCGGGGGAACACTGAAGCTTTCTTT. The J gene is TRBJ1-1, the V gene TRBV20-1; D remains unclear. The V end was cut by 2 bases, the J end by 1 base, with 11 bases between. Germline V lookup: CDR1 DFQATT, CDR2 SNEGSKA (reference sequence). This CDR3 is built from 14 residues.